These 23 T cell receptor beta chains were all obtained from the same sample, sequenced in a study of T cells in women clearing cervical HPV infection. Data came from immunoSEQ multiplex PCR; TCRdb stores just in-frame clones and leaves some out. The sample yields about 14,000 clones, of which the top ten take up 7.5% to 8.5%. What was sequenced was blood buffy coat. The source is a woman between 18 and 70 years old with a cervical HPV16 infection that either progressed to CIN3+ or cleared (not recorded which).

A note on this clone: Coverage ceases 3 residues before the CDR3 finishes, and the germline J gene fills in the end. The gene calls are TRBV5-1 and TRBJ1-4; 11 bases match TRBD1. The CDR3 spans 16 residues. From germline, CDR1 is SGHRS and CDR2 YFSETQ. The ends lost 2 bases at V and 2 bases at J; junction bases unmatched: 2. The CDR3 region is CASSFGQGATNEKLFF. The CDR3 DNA, read in part, is TGCGCCAGCAGCTTCGGACAGGGGGCCACTAATGAAAAA.

Turning to this clone: The CDR3 is cut off 3 residues early in the read; its end comes from the germline J gene. The chain carries TRBV5-6 and TRBJ2-5; 8 nucleotides match TRBD1. The CDR3 contains 14 residues. With V trimmed by 3 bases and J by 2 bases, 3 bases remained unmatched. Per germline, CDR1 SGHDT and CDR2 YYEEEE. The CDR3 DNA, read in part, is TGTGCCAGCAGCTCTGGGACAGGTCAAGAGACC. Residues: CASSSGTGQET. The complete CDR3 sequence is CASSSGTGQETQYF.

CDR3: CASSVNPPISNQPQHF. Incomplete CDR3 DNA: TGTGCCAGCAGCGTAAATCCCCCCATTAGCAATCAGCCC. The V gene is TRBV9, the J gene TRBJ1-5; D is unresolved. The CDR3 goes on 3 residues after the read ends, and that part is filled in from the germline J gene. V lost 1 base and J 0 bases, leaving 11 bases between the germline ends. CDR3 length: 16 amino acids. Germline V gene data show CDR1 as SGDLS and CDR2 as YYNGEE.

Concerning this clone itself: Sequencing ends 3 residues short of the CDR3 end; the germline J gene provides the rest. The chain has TRBV6-2 or TRBV6-3 and TRBJ1-5; TRBD1 matches 8 bases. The CDR3 has 17 residues. CDR1 and CDR2 (germline): MNHEY, SVGEGT. The V segment lost 4 bases and the J segment 3 bases; nucleotides outside the gene matches: 11. CDR3 DNA (partial): TGTGCCAGCAGTTCTGGACAGGGAGTTCTAAACAATCAGCCC. Its translation is CASSSGQGVLNNQP. The entire CDR3 reads CASSSGQGVLNNQPQHF.

With respect to this clone: With the read ending 3 residues before the CDR3 end, the germline J gene is used to fill in that end. V usage is TRBV20-1 and J usage is TRBJ2-1; D call uncertain. Germline CDR1 DFQATT, CDR2 SNEGSKA (reference sequence). The CDR3 runs 15 residues. V dropped 2 bases and J dropped 6 bases, with 17 bases sitting between them. The chain's CDR3 is CSARPSSAAFNEQFF. The part of the CDR3 DNA that was read is TGCAGTGCTAGACCCTCAAGCGCGGCGTTCAATGAG.

As concerns this clone: The read comes to an end 3 residues before the CDR3 does, leaving the germline J gene to fill in the end. V usage is TRBV2 and J usage is TRBJ1-2, with D possibly matching TRBD1 (6 bases). Germline V gene sequence: CDR1 SNHLY, CDR2 FYNNEI. V lost 6 bases and J 1 base, leaving 15 bases between the germline ends. The CDR3 contains 15 residues. The CDR3 DNA, read in part, is TGTGCCAGCAGGGGTCGACAGGCTGATAACTATGGC. Translated, it gives CASRGRQADNYG. The whole CDR3 is CASRGRQADNYGYTF.

This clone registers medium-sized by frequency. The read ends 3 residues shy of where the CDR3 ends; the end is completed using the germline J gene. The chain employs TRBV5-1 and TRBJ1-1, with TRBD1 matching 9 bases. Germline trimming cut 2 bases from V and 5 bases from J; bases unmatched to any gene: 4. The V gene's germline CDR1 is SGHRS and CDR2 YFSETQ. The CDR3 covers 14 residues. The part of the CDR3 DNA that was read is TGCGCCAGCAGCTTAAACAGGGGGCGAACTGAA. Translated: CASSLNRGRTE. The full CDR3 protein is CASSLNRGRTEAFF.

As concerns this clone: The read is 3 residues too short to cover the CDR3 end, so that end is filled in from the germline J gene. The V and J genes are TRBV20-1 and TRBJ2-3; 11 bases are a match to TRBD1. This CDR3 is built from 13 residues. In germline, CDR1 is DFQATT, CDR2 SNEGSKA (reference sequence). J gave up 4 bases and V 7 bases, and 4 bases lay outside the gene matches. CDR3 DNA, as far as it was read: TGCAGTGGAAGGACAGGGGGCTCAGATACG. As protein: CSGRTGGSDT. The full CDR3 is CSGRTGGSDTQYF.

In the case of this clone: The CDR3 extends 3 residues past the end of the read, so its final part is completed from the germline J gene. The chain has TRBV7-8 and TRBJ2-1; perhaps TRBD1 as D (5 bases). V was clipped by 5 bases and J by 0 bases, with 20 bases between them. Germline V gene sequence: CDR1 SGHVS, CDR2 FQNEAQ. This CDR3 comprises 18 residues. This CDR3 is CASSPGTGSISSYNEQFF. The CDR3 DNA, read in part, is TGTGCCAGCAGCCCGGGTACAGGATCCATTAGCTCCTACAATGAG. Filled out from reference TRBV7-8 and TRBJ2-1, the complete variable domain reads GAGVSQSPRYKVAKRGQDVALRCDPISGHVSLFWYQQALGQGPEFLTYFQNEAQLDKSGLPSDRFFAERPEGSVSTLKIQRTQQEDSAVYLCASSPGTGSISSYNEQFFGPGTRLTVL.

To note about this clone: Coverage ceases 3 residues before the CDR3 finishes, and the germline J gene fills in the end. The rearrangement links TRBV7-9 to TRBJ1-2, with D perhaps TRBD1 (5 bases). The CDR3 totals 12 residues. CDR1 SEHNR and CDR2 FQNEAQ come from the germline V gene (reference sequence). The CDR3 protein is CASSSTVYDYTF. CDR3 bases read: TGTGCCAGCAGCTCGACAGTATACGAC.

In regard to this clone: The missing CDR3 end, 3 residues past where the read stops, is filled in from the germline J gene. The rearrangement uses TRBV7-9 and TRBJ1-4, with a tentative D call TRBD1 (6 bases). Germline CDR1 is SEHNR and CDR2 is FQNEAQ (reference sequence). There are 13 residues in the CDR3. CDR3 DNA, as far as it was read: TGTGCCAGCAGCTTAGGAGGGACAACGAAA. Translation gives CASSLGGTTK. The full CDR3 protein is CASSLGGTTKLFF.

Worth noting for this clone: Read sequence stops 3 residues before the CDR3 end, and the germline J gene provides the missing end. The chain is built from TRBV7-9 and TRBJ2-2, with 8 bases fitting TRBD1. This CDR3 contains 13 residues. CDR1 SEHNR and CDR2 FQNEAQ come from the germline V gene (reference sequence). Partial CDR3 DNA: TGTGCCAGCAGCCTGACAGGGGCGGAAAAG. It is translated as CASSLTGAEK. The CDR3 in full is CASSLTGAEKLFF.

To note about this clone: Compared with germline, one end of the junction differs, possibly owing to a read error. The CDR3 end lies 3 residues beyond the end of the read and is filled in from the germline J gene. The rearrangement links TRBV18 to TRBJ1-3; unclear D gene. The V gene's germline CDR1 is KGHSH and CDR2 LQKENI. The CDR3 length is 13 residues. The CDR3: CASSPSSGDTIYF. The CDR3 DNA, read in part, is TGTGCCAGCTCCCCGAGCTCTGGAGACACA.

As regards this clone: The CDR3 end is not reached by the read, which stops 3 residues before it; the germline J gene fills it in. The chain has TRBV20-1 and TRBJ2-7; TRBD1 agrees at 8 bases. The CDR3 loop spans 14 amino acids. Germline trimming cut 3 bases from V and 3 bases from J; bases unmatched to any gene: 7. Germline CDR1 and CDR2: DFQATT and SNEGSKA (reference sequence). The CDR3 sequence: CSASLSDRGYEQYF. The sequenced CDR3 bases are TGCAGTGCTAGTTTGTCAGACAGGGGCTACGAG.

For this clone: Read coverage stops 3 residues before the CDR3 terminus; the germline J gene supplies the remainder. The rearrangement joins TRBV12-3 or TRBV12-4 to TRBJ2-7; the match to TRBD1 covers 9 bases. This CDR3 is 13 amino acids long. After removal of 7 bases from V and 5 bases from J, the junction contained 6 bases not matched to a gene. The CDR3 spells CASTGQGQNEQYF. Incomplete CDR3 DNA: TGTGCCAGCACCGGACAGGGGCAAAACGAG.

A note on this clone: The observed sequence ends 3 residues before the CDR3 terminus, with the missing tail filled in from the germline J gene. V usage is TRBV20-1 and J usage is TRBJ2-1; 8 bases are a match to TRBD2. Per germline, CDR1 DFQATT and CDR2 SNEGSKA (reference sequence). V dropped 3 bases and J dropped 4; count of bases not matched to a gene: 8. The CDR3 is 15 residues long. The CDR3 spells CSARPLAGGYNEQFF. Incomplete CDR3 DNA: TGCAGTGCTAGGCCTCTAGCGGGCGGGTACAATGAG.

Remarks on this clone: The read ends 3 residues shy of where the CDR3 ends; the end is completed using the germline J gene. The V call is TRBV18, the J call TRBJ2-1, with 7 bases fitting TRBD1. V shed 4 bases and J 5 bases; nucleotides not matched to a gene: 8. The CDR3 length is 15 residues. Germline-derived CDR1 and CDR2 are KGHSH and LQKENI. The covered CDR3 bases are TGTGCCAGCTCACGACAGGGTGGGATAGACAATGAG. Protein: CASSRQGGIDNE. From start to end, the CDR3 is CASSRQGGIDNEQFF.

Remarks on this clone: Coverage ceases 3 residues before the CDR3 finishes, and the germline J gene fills in the end. The chain links TRBV18 to TRBJ2-3; unclear D gene. There are 16 residues in the CDR3. The V gene's germline CDR1 is KGHSH and CDR2 LQKENI. CDR3 DNA (partial): TGTGCCAGCTCACCGCAGTCACAAACGATACAAGAGACG. Its protein product is CASSPQSQTIQET. The entire CDR3 reads CASSPQSQTIQETQYF. Full variable domain (remainder filled in from reference TRBV18 and TRBJ2-3): NAGVMQNPRHLVRRRGQEARLRCSPMKGHSHVYWYRQLPEEGLKFMVYLQKENIIDESGMPKERFSAEFPKEGPSILRIQQVVRGDSAAYFCASSPQSQTIQETQYFGPGTRLTVL.

Turning to this clone: The read finishes 3 residues shy of the CDR3 end, and the germline J gene is used to complete it. V and J are TRBV2 and TRBJ1-5, with D possibly TRBD1 on 5 matching bases. The CDR3 has 15 residues. CDR1 is SNHLY and CDR2 is FYNNEI in the germline V gene. Between the trimmed V and J ends, which lost 4 bases and 2 bases, there was a span of 12 bases. This CDR3 is CASSGSGFGNQPQHF. The part of the CDR3 DNA that was read is TGTGCCAGCAGTGGATCAGGGTTCGGCAATCAGCCC.

The CDR3 loop reads CASSYFGGAGVQPQHF. CDR3 bases read: TGTGCCAGCAGTTACTTCGGGGGCGCGGGGGTGCAGCCC. This rearrangement joins TRBV6-2 or TRBV6-3 to TRBJ1-5, with D possibly TRBD1 on 6 matching bases. Coverage ceases 3 residues before the CDR3 finishes, and the germline J gene fills in the end. The CDR3 has 16 amino acids. Deletions cut 1 base from V and 7 bases from J, with 17 bases between. CDR1 MNHEY and CDR2 SVGEGT come from the germline V gene.

As concerns this clone: Read coverage stops 3 residues before the CDR3 terminus; the germline J gene supplies the remainder. The chain carries TRBV5-1 and TRBJ2-7; 12 bases match TRBD2. Per germline, CDR1 SGHRS and CDR2 YFSETQ. V was pared by 0 bases and J by 3 bases, with 4 bases of the junction left unmatched. The CDR3 is made up of 16 amino acids. CDR3 residues: CASSLGLAGANYEQYF. The covered CDR3 bases are TGCGCCAGCAGCTTGGGACTAGCGGGGGCCAACTACGAG.

Worth noting for this clone: Read coverage stops 3 residues before the CDR3 terminus; the germline J gene supplies the remainder. J is TRBJ2-1 and V is TRBV29-1; 14 nucleotides line up with TRBD2. With V trimmed by 7 bases and J by 7 bases, 9 bases remained unmatched. Germline V lookup: CDR1 SQVTM, CDR2 ANQGSEA. There are 15 residues in the CDR3. CDR3 bases read: TGCAGCGCCCGACTAGCGGGAGGGCCCTCTAATGAG. It codes for CSARLAGGPSNE. The CDR3 in full is CSARLAGGPSNEQFF.

About this clone itself: Read data end 3 residues before the CDR3 end; the end is taken from the germline J gene. The chain carries TRBV6-2 or TRBV6-3 and TRBJ2-7; 8 positions agree with TRBD1. The CDR3 contains 16 residues. J was trimmed by 3 bases and V by 5 bases; bases with no gene match: 12. Germline CDR1 and CDR2: MNHEY and SVGEGT. The covered CDR3 bases are TGTGCCAGCAGTCAGACGTATGGACAGGGCCACTACGAG. Translated: CASSQTYGQGHYE. The whole CDR3 protein is CASSQTYGQGHYEQYF.